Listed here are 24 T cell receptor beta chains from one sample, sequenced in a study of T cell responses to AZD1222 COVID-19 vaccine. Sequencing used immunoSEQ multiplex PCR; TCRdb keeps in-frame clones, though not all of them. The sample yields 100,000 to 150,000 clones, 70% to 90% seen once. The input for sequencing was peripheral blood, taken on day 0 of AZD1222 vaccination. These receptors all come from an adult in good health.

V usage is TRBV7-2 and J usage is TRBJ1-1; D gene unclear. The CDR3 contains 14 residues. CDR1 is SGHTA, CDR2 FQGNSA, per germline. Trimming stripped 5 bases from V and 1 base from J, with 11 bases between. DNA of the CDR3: TGTGCCAGCAGCCCCCTATTGGGGAACACTGAAGCTTTCTTT. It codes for CASSPLLGNTEAFF.

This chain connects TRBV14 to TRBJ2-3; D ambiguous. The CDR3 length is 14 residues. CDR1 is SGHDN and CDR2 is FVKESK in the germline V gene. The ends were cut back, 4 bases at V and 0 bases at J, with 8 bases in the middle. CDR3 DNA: TGTGCCAGCAGCCCCTTTTCTAGCACAGATACGCAGTATTTT. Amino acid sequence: CASSPFSSTDTQYF.

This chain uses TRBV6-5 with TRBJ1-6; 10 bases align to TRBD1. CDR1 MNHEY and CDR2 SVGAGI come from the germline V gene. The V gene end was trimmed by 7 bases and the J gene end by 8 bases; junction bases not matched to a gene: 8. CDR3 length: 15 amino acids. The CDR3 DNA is TGTGCCAGCACCAGACAGGGGGCGATGGATTCACCCCTCCACTTT. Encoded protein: CASTRQGAMDSPLHF.

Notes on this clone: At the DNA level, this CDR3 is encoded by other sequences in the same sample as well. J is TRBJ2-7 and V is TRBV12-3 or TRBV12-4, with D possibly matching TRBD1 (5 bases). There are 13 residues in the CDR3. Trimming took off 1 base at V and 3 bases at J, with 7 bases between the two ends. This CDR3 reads CASSLGQGYEQYF. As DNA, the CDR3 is TGTGCCAGCAGTTTAGGGCAGGGCTACGAGCAGTACTTC.

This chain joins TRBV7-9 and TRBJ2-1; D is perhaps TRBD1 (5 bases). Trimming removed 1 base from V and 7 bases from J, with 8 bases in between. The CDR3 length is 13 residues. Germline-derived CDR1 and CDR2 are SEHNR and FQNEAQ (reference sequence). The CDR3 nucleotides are TGTGCCAGCAGCTTAGGCCAGGGAAATGAGCAGTTCTTC. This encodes CASSLGQGNEQFF.

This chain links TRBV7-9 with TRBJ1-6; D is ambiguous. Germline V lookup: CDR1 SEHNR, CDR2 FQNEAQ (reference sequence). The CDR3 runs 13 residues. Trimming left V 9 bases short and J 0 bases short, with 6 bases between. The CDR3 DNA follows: TGTGCCAGTCAGAGCTCCTATAATTCACCCCTCCACTTT. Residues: CASQSSYNSPLHF.

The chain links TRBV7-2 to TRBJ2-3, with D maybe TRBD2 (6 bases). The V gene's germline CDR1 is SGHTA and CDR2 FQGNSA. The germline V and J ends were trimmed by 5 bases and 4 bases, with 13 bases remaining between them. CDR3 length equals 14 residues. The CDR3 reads CASSLRREPDTQYF. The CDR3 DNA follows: TGTGCCAGCAGCCTCCGTCGGGAGCCAGATACGCAGTATTTT.

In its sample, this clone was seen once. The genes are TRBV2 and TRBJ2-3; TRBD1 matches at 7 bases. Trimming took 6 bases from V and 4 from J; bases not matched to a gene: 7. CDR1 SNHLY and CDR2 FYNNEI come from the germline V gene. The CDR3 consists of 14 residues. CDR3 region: CASRGQLLSDTQYF. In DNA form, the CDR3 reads TGTGCCAGCAGGGGACAGTTACTCTCAGATACGCAGTATTTT.

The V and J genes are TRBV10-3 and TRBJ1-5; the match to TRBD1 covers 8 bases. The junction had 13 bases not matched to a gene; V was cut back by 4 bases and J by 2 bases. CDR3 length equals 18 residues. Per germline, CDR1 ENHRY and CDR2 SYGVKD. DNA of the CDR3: TGTGCCATCAGTGCAGGACAGGGTCAAGGGAGCGGCAATCAGCCCCAGCATTTT. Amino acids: CAISAGQGQGSGNQPQHF.

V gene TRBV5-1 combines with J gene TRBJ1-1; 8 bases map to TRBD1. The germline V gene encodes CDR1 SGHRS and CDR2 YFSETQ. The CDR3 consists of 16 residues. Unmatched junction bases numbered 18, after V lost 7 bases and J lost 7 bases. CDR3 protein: CASQPETGAVYSEAFF. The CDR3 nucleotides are TGCGCCAGCCAACCGGAGACAGGGGCGGTATACAGTGAAGCTTTCTTT. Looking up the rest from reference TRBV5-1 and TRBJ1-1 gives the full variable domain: KAGVTQTPRYLIKTRGQQVTLSCSPISGHRSVSWYQQTPGQGLQFLFEYFSETQRNKGNFPGRFSGRQFSNSRSEMNVSTLELGDSALYLCASQPETGAVYSEAFFGQGTRLTVV.

CDR3 protein: CASSQEQRGYEQYF. The CDR3 DNA reads TGTGCCAGCAGCCAAGAGCAGCGGGGCTACGAGCAGTACTTC. The chain has TRBV4-2 and TRBJ2-7, with 7 nucleotides matching TRBD2. V shed 0 bases, J shed 3 bases, and the junction held 2 bases outside the gene matches. Per the germline V gene, CDR1 is LGHNA and CDR2 is YNFKEQ. CDR3 size: 14 residues.

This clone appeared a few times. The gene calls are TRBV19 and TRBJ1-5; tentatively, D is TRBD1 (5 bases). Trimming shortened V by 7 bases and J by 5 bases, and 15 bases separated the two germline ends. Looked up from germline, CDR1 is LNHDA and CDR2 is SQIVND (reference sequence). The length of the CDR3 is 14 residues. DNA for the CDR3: TGTGCCAGTACCCTGGGGCAGGCATATCAGCCCCAGCATTTT. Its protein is CASTLGQAYQPQHF.

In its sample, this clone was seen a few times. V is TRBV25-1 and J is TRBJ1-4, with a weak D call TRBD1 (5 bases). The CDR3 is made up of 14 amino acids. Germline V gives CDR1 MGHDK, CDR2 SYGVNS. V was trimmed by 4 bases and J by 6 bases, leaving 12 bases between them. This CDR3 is CASSGGQGHEKLFF. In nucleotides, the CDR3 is TGTGCCAGCAGTGGCGGTCAGGGCCATGAAAAACTGTTTTTT.

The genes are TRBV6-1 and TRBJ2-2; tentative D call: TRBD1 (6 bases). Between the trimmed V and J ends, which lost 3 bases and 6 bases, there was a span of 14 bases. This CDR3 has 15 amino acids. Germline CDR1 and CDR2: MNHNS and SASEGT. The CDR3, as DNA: TGTGCCAGCAGTGATATTGGGGGCGGTGCCGGGGAGCTGTTTTTT. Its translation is CASSDIGGGAGELFF.

CDR3 in amino acids: CASSYSDASTDTQYF. CDR3 bases: TGTGCCAGCAGTTACTCTGATGCTAGCACAGATACGCAGTATTTT. This chain links TRBV6-5 with TRBJ2-3; the D is unclear. V was shortened by 0 bases and J by 0 bases, with 7 bases between the two germline ends. The CDR3 runs 15 residues. CDR1 is MNHEY and CDR2 is SVGAGI in the germline V gene.

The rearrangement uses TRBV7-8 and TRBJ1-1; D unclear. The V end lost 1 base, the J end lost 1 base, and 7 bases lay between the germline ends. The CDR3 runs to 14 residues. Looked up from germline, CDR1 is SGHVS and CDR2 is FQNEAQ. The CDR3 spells CASSLGSGNTEAFF. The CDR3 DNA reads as TGTGCCAGCAGCTTAGGATCGGGGAACACTGAAGCTTTCTTT.

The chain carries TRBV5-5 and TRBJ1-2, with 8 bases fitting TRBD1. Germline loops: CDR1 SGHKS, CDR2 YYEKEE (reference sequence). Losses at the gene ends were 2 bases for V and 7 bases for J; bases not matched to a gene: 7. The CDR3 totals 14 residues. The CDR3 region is CASSLATGAGGYTF. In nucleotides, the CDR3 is TGTGCCAGCAGCTTAGCGACAGGGGCTGGTGGCTACACCTTC.

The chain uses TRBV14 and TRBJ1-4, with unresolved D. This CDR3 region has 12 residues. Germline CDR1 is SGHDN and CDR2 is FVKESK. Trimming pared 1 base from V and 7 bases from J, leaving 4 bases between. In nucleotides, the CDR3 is TGTGCCAGCAGCCAAGTAGGTGAAAAACTGTTTTTT. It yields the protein CASSQVGEKLFF.

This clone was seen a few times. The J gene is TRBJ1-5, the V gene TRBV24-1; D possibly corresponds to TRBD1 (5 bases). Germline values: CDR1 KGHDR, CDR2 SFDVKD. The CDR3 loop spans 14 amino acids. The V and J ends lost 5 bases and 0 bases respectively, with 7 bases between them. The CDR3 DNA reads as TGTGCCACCAGTGGGGGGTTTAGCAATCAGCCCCAGCATTTT. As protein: CATSGGFSNQPQHF.

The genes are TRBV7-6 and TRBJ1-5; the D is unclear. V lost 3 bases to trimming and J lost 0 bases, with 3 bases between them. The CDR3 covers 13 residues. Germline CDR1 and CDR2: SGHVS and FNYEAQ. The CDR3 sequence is CASSLNSNQPQHF. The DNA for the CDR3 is TGTGCCAGCAGCTTGAATAGCAATCAGCCCCAGCATTTT.

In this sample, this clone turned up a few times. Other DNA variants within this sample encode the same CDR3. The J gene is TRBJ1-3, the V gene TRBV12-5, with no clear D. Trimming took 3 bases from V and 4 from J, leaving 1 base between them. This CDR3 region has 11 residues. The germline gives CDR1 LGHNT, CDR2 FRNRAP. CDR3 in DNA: TGTGCTAGTGGTTTAGGAAACACCATATATTTT. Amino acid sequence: CASGLGNTIYF.

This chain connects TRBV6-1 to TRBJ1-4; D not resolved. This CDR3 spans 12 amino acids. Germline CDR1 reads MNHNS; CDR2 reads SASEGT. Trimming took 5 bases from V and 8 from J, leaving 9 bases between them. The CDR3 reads CASSPAREKLFF. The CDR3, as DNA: TGTGCCAGCAGTCCCGCCCGCGAAAAACTGTTTTTT.

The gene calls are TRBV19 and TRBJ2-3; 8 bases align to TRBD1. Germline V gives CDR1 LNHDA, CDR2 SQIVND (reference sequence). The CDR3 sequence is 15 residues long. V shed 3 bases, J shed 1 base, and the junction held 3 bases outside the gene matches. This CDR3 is CASSMATGGTDTQYF. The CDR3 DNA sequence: TGTGCCAGTAGTATGGCGACAGGGGGCACAGATACGCAGTATTTT.

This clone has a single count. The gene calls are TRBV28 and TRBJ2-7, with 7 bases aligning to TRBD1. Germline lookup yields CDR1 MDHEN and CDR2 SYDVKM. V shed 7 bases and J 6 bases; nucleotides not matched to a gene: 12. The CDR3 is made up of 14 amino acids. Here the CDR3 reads CASTPGQPSPEQYF. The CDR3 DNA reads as TGTGCCAGCACCCCGGGACAGCCCTCTCCCGAGCAGTACTTC.